The T cell receptor (beta chain) described here comes from a study of breast tumors, draining lymph nodes, adjacent tissues. General study points: Tumors had less TCR diversity than lymph nodes, more than nontumor tissue. The lymph node origin of tumor T cells was framed as consistent with a hypothesis, not demonstrated.

TCRdb passed the multiplex PCR reads through MiXCR, listing each CDR3 protein once. The repertoire includes 20,000 to 25,000 distinct CDR3 sequences, around 50% of them detected once, and roughly an eighth sits in the top ten. The CDR3 has 14 amino acids. The V end lost 2 bases, the J end lost 6 bases, and 11 bases lay between the germline ends. Germline values: CDR1 WNHNN, CDR2 SYGVQD (reference sequence). This clonotype was seen ten or more times. Its cognate antigen is unknown. The sample comprised breast tumor tissue. The rearrangement links TRBV10-1 to TRBJ2-1; a weak D match, TRBD2 (6 bases). This clonotype was sampled from a female donor with breast cancer. Some clones in this sample may be carry-over from other donors' samples. The CDR3 nucleotides read TGCGCCAGCAGTGAGACTAGCCAGGCCAATGAGCAGTTCTTC. Its protein product is CASSETSQANEQFF.